This T cell receptor beta chain is drawn from a study of T cells in Graves' hyperthyroidism and ophthalmopathy. As for the study in general: Peripheral blood draws took place at initial diagnosis, ahead of any treatment.

Researchers took RNA transcripts and amplified the TCR beta CDR3 regions from them. The HTBI primer set was used in a first-round RT-PCR of the TCR CDR3. TCRdb processed the multiplex PCR reads anew with MiXCR; each CDR3 protein has one entry. The data show about 350,000 distinct CDR3 sequences, approximately 14% seen once. For this clonotype: Its cognate antigen is unknown.

Ophthalmopathy cases scored 3 or more on the Clinical Activity Score and 4 or more on NOSPECS grade, with duration below 3 months. General study findings and limits: Classification by a 13 V-J model distinguished ophthalmopathy from stable hyperthyroidism.

From germline, CDR1 is SGDLS and CDR2 YYNGEE. The CDR3 spans 13 residues. The V end was cut by 3 bases, the J end by 3 bases, with 8 bases between. The TCR originated in a woman in her 40s with Graves' ophthalmopathy. The chain recombines TRBV9 with TRBJ2-3; D not resolved. The sequencing sample was made of blood. CDR3 bases: TGTGCCAGCAGCGAGGGTTTGACAGATACGCAGTATTTT. Amino acid sequence: CASSEGLTDTQYF. Drawing the rest from reference TRBV9 and TRBJ2-3, the complete variable domain is DSGVTQTPKHLITATGQRVTLRCSPRSGDLSVYWYQQSLDQGLQFLIQYYNGEERAKGNILERFSAQQFPDLHSELNLSSLELGDSALYFCASSEGLTDTQYFGPGTRLTVL.